The 19 T cell receptor beta chains listed next were all sequenced from one sample in a study of CD8 T cells in Susac syndrome. An amount of RNA that ranged from about 0.45 to 1 ug was reverse transcribed with random hexamers. TCRdb passed the immunoSEQ multiplex PCR reads through MiXCR, listing each CDR3 protein once. The table records 150,000 or so distinct CDR3 sequences, about 96% of them present only once. Source material: CD4+ T cells from PBMCs. These receptors were collected from a human donor with Susac syndrome.

The V call is TRBV18, the J call TRBJ2-2, with TRBD1 identical over 9 bases. The CDR3 is made up of 16 amino acids. Germline CDR1 and CDR2: KGHSH and LQKENI. The trim removed 2 bases at V and 3 bases at J, leaving 4 bases unmatched. The DNA for the CDR3 is TGTGCCAGCTCACCAGGACAGGGGCGCGACACCGGGGAGCTGTTTTTT. Its translation is CASSPGQGRDTGELFF.

This clonotype has a count of ten or more. The chain links TRBV7-2 to TRBJ2-6; no firm D call. Trimming removed 3 bases at V and 1 base at J, with 10 bases between. CDR1 and CDR2 from the germline V gene are SGHTA and FQGNSA. The CDR3 length is 16 residues. CDR3 protein: CASSLGQPSGANVLTF. In nucleotides, the CDR3 is TGTGCCAGCAGCTTGGGTCAGCCATCTGGGGCCAACGTCCTGACTTTC.

The chain combines TRBV7-2 with TRBJ2-2; D gene uncertain. CDR3 length: 12 amino acids. With 5 bases removed from V and 7 bases from J, the gap between germline ends came to 8 bases. Germline V lookup: CDR1 SGHTA, CDR2 FQGNSA. CDR3 residues: CASSRPGGELFF. The CDR3 DNA reads as TGTGCCAGCAGCCGTCCGGGCGGGGAGCTGTTTTTT.

The V gene is TRBV6-5, the J gene TRBJ1-2, with D unclear. The CDR3 extends over 12 amino acids. Trimming cost V 10 bases and J 6 bases, with 15 bases left between them. The germline V gene has CDR1 MNHEY and CDR2 SVGAGI. CDR3 bases: TGTGCCACCCACTTCGCGGCCCATGGCTACACCTTC. As protein: CATHFAAHGYTF.

The chain joins TRBV18 to TRBJ2-7; 9 nucleotides agree with TRBD1. The CDR3 has 15 residues. The junction had 7 bases not matched to a gene; V was cut back by 1 base and J by 6 bases. Germline CDR1 reads KGHSH; CDR2 reads LQKENI. The CDR3 loop reads CASSPRPGQGGEQYF. CDR3 bases: TGTGCCAGCTCACCACGTCCGGGACAGGGTGGCGAGCAGTACTTC. Using reference TRBV18 and TRBJ2-7 for the parts outside the CDR3, the full variable domain is NAGVMQNPRHLVRRRGQEARLRCSPMKGHSHVYWYRQLPEEGLKFMVYLQKENIIDESGMPKERFSAEFPKEGPSILRIQQVVRGDSAAYFCASSPRPGQGGEQYFGPGTRLTVT.

The chain joins TRBV19 to TRBJ2-1; D possibly corresponds to TRBD2 (5 bases). The CDR3 totals 12 residues. V lost 5 bases, J lost 7 bases, and 9 bases lay in between. CDR1 and CDR2 (germline): LNHDA, SQIVND (reference sequence). The CDR3 region is CASSLKRNEQFF. The CDR3 region has the DNA TGTGCCAGTAGTTTGAAGCGGAATGAGCAGTTCTTC.

CDR3 loop: CASSQGLDNYNEQFF. The CDR3 bases are TGCGCCAGCAGCCAGGGACTAGACAACTACAATGAGCAGTTCTTC. This chain joins TRBV4-1 and TRBJ2-1; 8 bases agree with TRBD2. This CDR3 region has 15 residues. Trimming at V came to 3 bases and at J to 3 bases, leaving 4 bases not matched to a gene. Germline CDR1 reads MGHRA; CDR2 reads YSYEKL.

The chain has TRBV7-9 and TRBJ2-1; 10 nucleotides match TRBD2. This CDR3 region has 17 residues. With V trimmed by 5 bases and J by 4 bases, 11 bases remained unmatched. Germline V gives CDR1 SEHNR, CDR2 FQNEAQ (reference sequence). The CDR3 DNA follows: TGTGCCAGCAGCCCGAGGGCCGGGACTAGCGCGTACAATGAGCAGTTCTTC. Translation: CASSPRAGTSAYNEQFF.

The chain couples TRBV28 to TRBJ2-5, with D perhaps TRBD2 (6 bases). Trimming removed 7 bases from V and 2 bases from J, with 11 bases in between. Looked up from germline, CDR1 is MDHEN and CDR2 is SYDVKM. This CDR3 has 13 amino acids. The CDR3 region is CASTPGGQETQYF. The CDR3 coding sequence is TGTGCCAGCACCCCCGGAGGGCAAGAGACCCAGTACTTC. Looking up the rest from reference TRBV28 and TRBJ2-5 gives the full variable domain: DVKVTQSSRYLVKRTGEKVFLECVQDMDHENMFWYRQDPGLGLRLIYFSYDVKMKEKGDIPEGYSVSREKKERFSLILESASTNQTSMYLCASTPGGQETQYFGPGTRLLVL.

The V and J genes are TRBV7-2 and TRBJ1-2, with 8 bases matching TRBD1. Per germline, CDR1 SGHTA and CDR2 FQGNSA. The CDR3 loop spans 13 amino acids. J was trimmed by 5 bases and V by 5 bases; bases with no gene match: 4. The chain's CDR3 is CASSQRTGYGYTF. CDR3 DNA sequence: TGTGCCAGCAGCCAGCGGACAGGGTATGGCTACACCTTC.

The chain uses TRBV6-4 and TRBJ2-1; D is unclear. Germline CDR1 and CDR2: MRHNA and SNTAGT. This CDR3 is 13 amino acids long. Trimming took 1 base from V and 7 from J, leaving 8 bases between them. Here the CDR3 DNA reads TGTGCCAGCAGTGACTACCAAGGGAATGAGCAGTTCTTC. Translating gives CASSDYQGNEQFF.

The rearrangement joins TRBV30 to TRBJ2-1; D ambiguous. V was trimmed by 1 base and J by 7 bases, leaving 8 bases between them. CDR1 GTSNPN and CDR2 SVGIG come from the germline V gene (reference sequence). The CDR3 is made up of 12 amino acids. CDR3 residues: CAWSASWNEQFF. In DNA form, the CDR3 reads TGTGCCTGGAGTGCGAGTTGGAATGAGCAGTTCTTC. The entire variable domain, with the rest obtained from reference TRBV30 and TRBJ2-1, is as follows: SQTIHQWPATLVQPVGSPLSLECTVEGTSNPNLYWYRQAAGRGLQLLFYSVGIGQISSEVPQNLSASRPQDRQFILSSKKLLLSDSGFYLCAWSASWNEQFFGPGTRLTVL.

V usage is TRBV3-1 and J usage is TRBJ2-3; D remains unclear. With 1 base removed from V and 2 bases from J, the gap between germline ends came to 4 bases. The germline gives CDR1 LGHDT, CDR2 YNNKEL (reference sequence). This CDR3 region has 13 residues. CDR3 in amino acids: CASSQVPTDTQYF. CDR3 nucleotide sequence: TGTGCCAGCAGCCAAGTACCCACAGATACGCAGTATTTT.

V is TRBV29-1 and J is TRBJ1-1; D gene ambiguous. V was cut by 4 bases and J by 4 bases, with 10 bases left in between. Per the germline V gene, CDR1 is SQVTM and CDR2 is ANQGSEA. CDR3 length: 12 amino acids. The CDR3 DNA follows: TGCAGCGTTGGTAATGGAGGCACTGAAGCTTTCTTT. Its translation: CSVGNGGTEAFF.

This chain uses TRBV20-1 with TRBJ1-5, with D perhaps matching TRBD1 (5 bases). V was trimmed by 6 bases and J by 5 bases, leaving 11 bases between them. The CDR3 has 12 residues. Per germline, CDR1 DFQATT and CDR2 SNEGSKA (reference sequence). CDR3 region: CSAKWGDQPQHF. The CDR3 DNA reads as TGCAGTGCCAAATGGGGGGATCAGCCCCAGCATTTT.

The rearrangement joins TRBV25-1 to TRBJ2-7; a weak D match, TRBD1 (6 bases). There are 15 residues in the CDR3. Germline values: CDR1 MGHDK, CDR2 SYGVNS. Trimming removed 4 bases from V and 2 bases from J, with 15 bases in between. CDR3: CASSALTGLAYEQYF. The CDR3 bases are TGTGCCAGCAGTGCCCTAACAGGGTTGGCCTACGAGCAGTACTTC.

This chain uses TRBV12-3 or TRBV12-4 with TRBJ2-7; tentative D call: TRBD1 (8 bases). Trimming pared 5 bases from V and 12 bases from J, leaving 14 bases between. The CDR3 has 11 amino acids. As DNA, the CDR3 is TGTGCCAGCAGTAAACAGGGGGGGGTGTACTTC. It is translated as CASSKQGGVYF.

The chain carries TRBV20-1 and TRBJ1-1; D may be TRBD1 (6 bases). CDR1 and CDR2 from the germline V gene are DFQATT and SNEGSKA (reference sequence). Between the trimmed V and J ends, which lost 5 bases and 7 bases, there was a span of 17 bases. The CDR3 runs to 13 residues. The CDR3 bases are TGCAGTGCTGGGGGAGGGGGGAAAGGTGAAGCTTTCTTT. Translation: CSAGGGGKGEAFF.

The V gene is TRBV19, the J gene TRBJ2-1, with D unclear. CDR1 and CDR2 (germline): LNHDA, SQIVND (reference sequence). Between the trimmed V and J ends, which lost 0 bases and 10 bases, there was a span of 10 bases. The CDR3 has 13 residues. The CDR3 is CASSIDRSPEQFF. The CDR3 DNA reads TGTGCCAGTAGTATAGATCGATCTCCGGAGCAGTTCTTC.